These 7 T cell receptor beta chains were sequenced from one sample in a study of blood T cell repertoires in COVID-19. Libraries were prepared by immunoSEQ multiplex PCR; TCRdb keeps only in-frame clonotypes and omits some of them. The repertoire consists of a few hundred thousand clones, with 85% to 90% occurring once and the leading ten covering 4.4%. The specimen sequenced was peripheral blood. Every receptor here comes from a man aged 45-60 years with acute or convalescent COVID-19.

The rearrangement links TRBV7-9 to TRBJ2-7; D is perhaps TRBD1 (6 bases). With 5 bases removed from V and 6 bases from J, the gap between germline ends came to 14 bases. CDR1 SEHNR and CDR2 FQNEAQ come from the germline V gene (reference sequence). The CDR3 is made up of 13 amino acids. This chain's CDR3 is CASSVTGQGEQYF. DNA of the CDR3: TGTGCCAGCAGCGTTACAGGGCAGGGCGAGCAGTACTTC.

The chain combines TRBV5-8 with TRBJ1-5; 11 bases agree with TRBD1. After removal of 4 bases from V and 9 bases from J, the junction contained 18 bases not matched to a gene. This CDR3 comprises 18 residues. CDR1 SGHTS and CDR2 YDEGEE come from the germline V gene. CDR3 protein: CASSDTGQGEFVKRPQHF. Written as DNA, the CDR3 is TGTGCCAGCAGCGACACGGGACAGGGGGAATTTGTAAAGAGGCCCCAGCATTTT.

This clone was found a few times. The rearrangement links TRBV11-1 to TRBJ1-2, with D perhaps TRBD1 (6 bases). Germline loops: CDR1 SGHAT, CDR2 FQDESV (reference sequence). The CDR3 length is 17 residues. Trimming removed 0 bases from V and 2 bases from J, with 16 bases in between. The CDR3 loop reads CASSLATGGHANYGYTF. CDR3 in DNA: TGTGCCAGCAGCTTAGCGACTGGGGGACACGCAAACTATGGCTACACCTTC.

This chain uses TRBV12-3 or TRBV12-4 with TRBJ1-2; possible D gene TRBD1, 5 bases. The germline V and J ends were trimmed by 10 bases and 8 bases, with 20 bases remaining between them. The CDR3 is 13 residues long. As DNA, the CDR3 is TGTGCCACCTCATCTACAGGCCGGGCCGGCTACACCTTC. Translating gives CATSSTGRAGYTF.

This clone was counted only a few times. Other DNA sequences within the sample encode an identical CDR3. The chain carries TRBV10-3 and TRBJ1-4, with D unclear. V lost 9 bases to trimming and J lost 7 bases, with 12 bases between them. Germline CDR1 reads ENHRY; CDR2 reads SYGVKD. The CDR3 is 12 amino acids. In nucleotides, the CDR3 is TGTGCCATTGGTCCCCCGGGTGAAAAACTGTTTTTT. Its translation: CAIGPPGEKLFF.

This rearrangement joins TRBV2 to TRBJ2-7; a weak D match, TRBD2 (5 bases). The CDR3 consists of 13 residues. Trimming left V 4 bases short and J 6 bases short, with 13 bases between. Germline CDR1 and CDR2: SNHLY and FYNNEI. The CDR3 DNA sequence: TGTGCCAGCAGTGGGCTGACGGGATCCGAGCAGTACTTC. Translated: CASSGLTGSEQYF.

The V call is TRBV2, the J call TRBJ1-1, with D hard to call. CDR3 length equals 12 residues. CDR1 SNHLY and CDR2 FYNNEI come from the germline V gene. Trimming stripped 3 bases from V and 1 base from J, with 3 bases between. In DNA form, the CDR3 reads TGTGCCAGCAGTGATCAGAACACTGAAGCTTTCTTT. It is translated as CASSDQNTEAFF.